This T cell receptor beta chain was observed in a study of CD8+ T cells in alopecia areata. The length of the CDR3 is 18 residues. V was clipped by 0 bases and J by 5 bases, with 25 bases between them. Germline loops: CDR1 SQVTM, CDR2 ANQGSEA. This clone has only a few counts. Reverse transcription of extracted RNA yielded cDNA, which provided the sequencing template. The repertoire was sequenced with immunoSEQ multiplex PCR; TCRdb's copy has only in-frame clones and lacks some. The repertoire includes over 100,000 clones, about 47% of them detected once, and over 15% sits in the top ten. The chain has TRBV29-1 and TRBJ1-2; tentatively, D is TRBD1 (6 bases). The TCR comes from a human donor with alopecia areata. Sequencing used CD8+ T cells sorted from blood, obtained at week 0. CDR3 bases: TGCAGCGTTGAAGACCAAGGGGAAATACAGGGTATGGAGTATGGCTACACCTTC. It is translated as CSVEDQGEIQGMEYGYTF.